Given below is one T cell receptor beta chain in context. Antigen: not known. These data belong to a study of shared clonotypes between healthy human individuals. Study-wide points: It was the non-shared clonotypes that had lower generation probabilities than clonotypes shared by all four donors.

Germline loops: CDR1 MDHEN, CDR2 SYDVKM. The trim removed 0 bases at V and 0 bases at J, leaving 8 bases unmatched. There are 18 residues in the CDR3. Assay used: immunoSEQ multiplex PCR; TCRdb lists only in-frame clones, some missing. The sample consists of roughly 2.2 million clones, 93% of them appearing once. The chain uses TRBV28 and TRBJ1-3, with 7 nucleotides matching TRBD1. This receptor was obtained from a man between 18 and 35 years old in good health. Some clones in this sample may be carry-over from other donors' samples. The material sequenced was naive CD4+ T cells from PBMCs. Subset noted: CD45RA+ positively selected. The CDR3 DNA follows: TGTGCCAGCAGTTTATGGACCCCGACAGGGTACTCTGGAAACACCATATATTTT. This encodes CASSLWTPTGYSGNTIYF.